This TCR beta chain was recorded in a study of OX40 agonist ivuxolimab in advanced cancers. Notes on the study in general: Averaged across samples, CD8+ T cells carried more expanded clones than CD4+ did.

V gave up 2 bases and J gave up 0 bases, with 10 bases separating them. The CDR3 runs 16 residues. Germline V lookup: CDR1 MNHNY, CDR2 SVGAGI (reference sequence). Using immunoSEQ multiplex PCR, the repertoire was profiled, and TCRdb retains in-frame clones only, with some absent. The repertoire holds approximately 130,000 clones, less than 95% seen once, with 0.85% to 1.4% in the top ten. Comments on this clone: The antigen is unknown.

The clonotype comes from an adult with an advanced solid tumor such as melanoma, head and neck, liver or kidney cancer. Sequenced here: CD4+ or CD8+ T cells sorted from blood, sampled in a trial of the OX40 agonist ivuxolimab. The chain has TRBV6-6 and TRBJ1-4, with D uncertain. The CDR3, as DNA: TGTGCCAGCAGTTACCGTCCGGTATCAACTAATGAAAAACTGTTTTTT. As protein: CASSYRPVSTNEKLFF.